The 17 T cell receptor beta chains in this list originate from one sample, sequenced in a study of T-cell reconstitution after alpha-beta-depleted transplantation in children. Library preparation (for TCRbeta) was performed with unique molecular identifiers. Each CDR3 protein gets one entry after TCRdb re-called the PCR reads with MiXCR. The top ten clones hold around 2.2% of a sample with around 450,000 distinct CDR3 sequences, about 10% of them seen once. The sample consisted of PBMCs, taken before TCRalphabeta/CD19-depleted stem cell transplant. The receptors stem from a child aged 2-15 years with inherited bone marrow failure, due to receive a stem cell transplant.

As to this clonotype: Given a much more abundant clone one base away, this may be a read error. The rearrangement uses TRBV20-1 and TRBJ2-3; the match to TRBD2 covers 7 bases. Looked up from germline, CDR1 is DFQATT and CDR2 is SNEGSKA (reference sequence). The CDR3 has 20 amino acids. CDR3 loop: CSAPWDLAAPLPPSTDTPYF. The CDR3 DNA reads TGCAGTGCTCCCTGGGACCTAGCGGCTCCTTTGCCCCCGAGCACAGATACGCCGTATTTT.

This clonotype was detected ten times or more. This chain uses TRBV7-8 with TRBJ2-6; perhaps TRBD1 as D (5 bases). The germline V gene has CDR1 SGHVS and CDR2 FQNEAQ. V was trimmed by 5 bases and J by 0 bases, leaving 11 bases between them. This CDR3 has 16 residues. The CDR3 region is CASSPTGISGANVLTF. CDR3 nucleotides: TGTGCCAGCAGCCCTACAGGAATCTCTGGGGCCAACGTCCTGACTTTC.

In this sample, this clonotype turned up many times. CDR3 sequence (DNA): TGCGCCAGCAGCTTGGAACCAAACACCATATATTTT. Translated: CASSLEPNTIYF. The gene calls are TRBV5-1 and TRBJ1-3; the D is unclear. Germline assignment: CDR1 SGHRS and CDR2 YFSETQ. CDR3 size: 12 residues. Trimming left V 0 bases short and J 6 bases short, with 4 bases between. Based on the CDR3 plus reference TRBV5-1 and TRBJ1-3, the full variable domain is KAGVTQTPRYLIKTRGQQVTLSCSPISGHRSVSWYQQTPGQGLQFLFEYFSETQRNKGNFPGRFSGRQFSNSRSEMNVSTLELGDSALYLCASSLEPNTIYFGEGSWLTVV.

The J gene is TRBJ1-2, the V gene TRBV13; D not certain. The CDR3 contains 15 residues. Trimming stripped 0 bases from V and 0 bases from J, with 8 bases between. Germline V gene sequence: CDR1 PRHDT, CDR2 FYEKMQ (reference sequence). The CDR3 DNA sequence: TGTGCCAGCAGCTTAGGCCTAACAGCTAACTATGGCTACACCTTC. It yields the protein CASSLGLTANYGYTF.

The V and J genes are TRBV2 and TRBJ2-7; D uncertain. Germline V gene data show CDR1 as SNHLY and CDR2 as FYNNEI. V dropped 3 bases and J dropped 2 bases, with 11 bases sitting between them. The CDR3 covers 14 residues. The CDR3 DNA reads as TGTGCCAGCAGTGAGGATAGTCTAGCCTACGAGCAGTACTTC. Translated, it gives CASSEDSLAYEQYF.

The V gene is TRBV29-1, the J gene TRBJ1-1, with TRBD1 as a possible D gene (6 bases). V lost 4 bases to trimming and J lost 2 bases, with 20 bases between them. Germline loops: CDR1 SQVTM, CDR2 ANQGSEA. CDR3 size: 16 residues. The CDR3 DNA is TGCAGCGTTGGAACGGGAGGGGGGGGTCCCAACACTGAAGCTTTCTTT. This translates into CSVGTGGGGPNTEAFF.

This chain connects TRBV29-1 to TRBJ2-2; the match to TRBD2 covers 7 bases. The CDR3 spans 15 residues. V shed 7 bases, J shed 0 bases, and the junction held 8 bases outside the gene matches. The germline CDR1 and CDR2 sequences are SQVTM and ANQGSEA. CDR3 nucleotides: TGCAGCGCAACGACTAGCACCGCGAACACCGGGGAGCTGTTTTTT. Protein product: CSATTSTANTGELFF.

The table lists this clonotype with a few counts. The CDR3: CASSLLGVGNIQYF. The DNA of the CDR3 is TGTGCCAGCAGTTTATTGGGGGTCGGAAACATTCAGTACTTC. This chain links TRBV28 with TRBJ2-4; either TRBD1 or TRBD2 may supply D (5 bases each). Germline V gene sequence: CDR1 MDHEN, CDR2 SYDVKM. This CDR3 is built from 14 residues. The V gene lost 1 base and the J gene lost 6 bases, with 10 bases spanning the gap. Full variable domain (missing parts from reference TRBV28 and TRBJ2-4): DVKVTQSSRYLVKRTGEKVFLECVQDMDHENMFWYRQDPGLGLRLIYFSYDVKMKEKGDIPEGYSVSREKKERFSLILESASTNQTSMYLCASSLLGVGNIQYFGAGTRLSVL.

The rearrangement uses TRBV7-8 and TRBJ2-3; 9 bases are shared with TRBD1. CDR3 size: 15 residues. J was trimmed by 5 bases and V by 5 bases; bases with no gene match: 8. CDR1 is SGHVS, CDR2 FQNEAQ, per germline. The CDR3 sequence is CASSLYRGQRDTQYF. The CDR3 DNA is TGTGCCAGCAGCCTTTACAGGGGGCAAAGAGATACGCAGTATTTT. The full variable domain, rest sourced from reference TRBV7-8 and TRBJ2-3, is GAGVSQSPRYKVAKRGQDVALRCDPISGHVSLFWYQQALGQGPEFLTYFQNEAQLDKSGLPSDRFFAERPEGSVSTLKIQRTQQEDSAVYLCASSLYRGQRDTQYFGPGTRLTVL.

This clonotype was observed at least ten times. This chain links TRBV7-2 with TRBJ1-1; 8 nucleotides align to TRBD1. The germline V gene encodes CDR1 SGHTA and CDR2 FQGNSA. V shed 1 base and J 4 bases; nucleotides not matched to a gene: 8. The CDR3 runs to 16 residues. The CDR3 DNA sequence: TGTGCCAGCAGCTTAGACGGACAGGGCGGATTCACTGAAGCTTTCTTT. It translates to CASSLDGQGGFTEAFF.

This clonotype was seen only a few times. The chain combines TRBV20-1 with TRBJ1-6; no clear D gene. Germline lookup yields CDR1 DFQATT and CDR2 SNEGSKA (reference sequence). The CDR3 has 15 residues. V shed 7 bases and J shed 0 bases, with 13 bases lying between them. CDR3 protein: CSVVRGSSYNSPLHF. CDR3 DNA: TGCAGTGTCGTGCGCGGGAGCTCCTATAATTCACCCCTCCACTTT.

J is TRBJ2-7 and V is TRBV20-1; 12 bases map to TRBD2. The trim removed 6 bases at V and 10 bases at J, leaving 13 bases unmatched. There are 14 residues in the CDR3. From germline, CDR1 is DFQATT and CDR2 SNEGSKA (reference sequence). The CDR3 region is CSATGLAGRGDQYF. The CDR3 coding sequence is TGCAGTGCCACGGGACTAGCGGGCCGGGGCGACCAGTACTTC.

There are many counts of this clonotype. This chain joins TRBV5-1 and TRBJ2-7, with D uncertain. The ends were cut back, 0 bases at V and 3 bases at J, with 10 bases in the middle. The CDR3 is 14 residues long. Germline V gene lookup returns CDR1 SGHRS and CDR2 YFSETQ. In nucleotides, the CDR3 is TGCGCCAGCAGCTTGGCGCCGAACAGCTACGAGCAGTACTTC. It specifies CASSLAPNSYEQYF.

This clonotype was detected ten times or more. This chain links TRBV29-1 with TRBJ2-5, with 13 bases matching TRBD2. The CDR3 spans 13 residues. The ends lost 6 bases at V and 4 bases at J; junction bases unmatched: 2. Per the germline V gene, CDR1 is SQVTM and CDR2 is ANQGSEA. The CDR3 nucleotides read TGCAGCGTGGGACTAGCGGGATCAGAGACCCAGTACTTC. Its translation: CSVGLAGSETQYF.

This clonotype has ten or more counts. The J gene is TRBJ2-1, the V gene TRBV7-8; D might be TRBD2 (6 bases). Germline CDR1 is SGHVS and CDR2 is FQNEAQ. Trimming took off 1 base at V and 4 bases at J, with 14 bases between the two ends. This CDR3 is built from 16 residues. The CDR3: CASSLDNSGVYNEQFF. The CDR3 bases are TGTGCCAGCAGCTTAGATAATAGCGGCGTTTACAATGAGCAGTTCTTC.

With regard to this clonotype: This sequence may be a read error, since a much larger clone differs from it by one base. V gene TRBV29-1 combines with J gene TRBJ2-2; no clear D gene. Germline V gene sequence: CDR1 SQVTM, CDR2 ANQGSEA. The CDR3 length is 13 residues. The chain's CDR3 is CSEGRSRTGQLFF. The CDR3 DNA is TGCAGCGAGGGCAGGAGTCGTACCGGGCAGCTGTTTTTT.

This clonotype has at least ten counts. The conserved phenylalanine or tryptophan is not found at the CDR3 terminus, so this likely reflects a read error. It is unclear where the CDR3 begins or ends on the DNA, so no DNA is shown, and the CDR3 is as TCRdb lists it. The chain uses TRBV29-1 and TRBJ1-1. The germline V gene encodes CDR1 SQVTM and CDR2 ANQGSEA. The CDR3 spans 9 residues, counting both ends. CDR3 in amino acids: CSVAGVGSV.